A single sample gave rise to the 31 T cell receptor beta chains below, sequenced in a study of blood T cell repertoires in COVID-19. Produced via immunoSEQ multiplex PCR; TCRdb's table is partial and in-frame only. The sample contains about 140,000 clones, more than 65% of which appear only once. Sequencing input: peripheral blood. These receptors were collected from an elderly man with acute or convalescent COVID-19.

The chain combines TRBV19 with TRBJ1-5, with TRBD1 matching 7 bases. After removal of 7 bases from V and 9 bases from J, the junction contained 9 bases not matched to a gene. This CDR3 contains 13 residues. Germline V lookup: CDR1 LNHDA, CDR2 SQIVND (reference sequence). The chain's CDR3 is CASTAQGVTPQHF. DNA of the CDR3: TGTGCCAGTACCGCCCAGGGGGTCACGCCCCAGCATTTT.

The rearrangement uses TRBV7-2 and TRBJ2-7; weak D call: TRBD2 (6 bases). Germline-derived CDR1 and CDR2 are SGHTA and FQGNSA. The length of the CDR3 is 14 residues. V dropped 6 bases and J dropped 3 bases, with 15 bases sitting between them. This CDR3 reads CASSRGTLLYEQYF. DNA of the CDR3: TGTGCCAGCAGTCGCGGGACTCTTCTCTACGAGCAGTACTTC.

The chain uses TRBV4-1 and TRBJ1-2; D remains ambiguous. This CDR3 is built from 14 residues. Per the germline V gene, CDR1 is MGHRA and CDR2 is YSYEKL. The V gene lost 1 base and the J gene lost 5 bases, with 11 bases spanning the gap. The CDR3 region is CASSQGSLGYGYTF. The CDR3 DNA reads TGCGCCAGCAGCCAAGGCAGTCTTGGTTATGGCTACACCTTC.

The V and J genes are TRBV18 and TRBJ2-2, with D hard to call. The V and J ends lost 5 bases and 6 bases respectively, with 16 bases between them. The CDR3 covers 15 residues. The V gene's germline CDR1 is KGHSH and CDR2 LQKENI. The DNA of the CDR3 is TGTGCCAGCTCAGTGGAACAGACCCCAGCCGGGGAGCTGTTTTTT. This encodes CASSVEQTPAGELFF.

The chain combines TRBV5-1 with TRBJ1-4, with 7 bases aligning to TRBD1. CDR3 length: 17 residues. The J segment lost 1 base and the V segment lost 4 bases, leaving 10 bases of the junction unmatched. Germline CDR1 is SGHRS and CDR2 is YFSETQ. The CDR3 reads CASSVDRVGKTNEKLFF. The CDR3 DNA is TGCGCCAGCAGCGTTGACAGGGTCGGGAAAACTAATGAAAAACTGTTTTTT.

The chain is built from TRBV3-1 (or the pseudogene TRBV3-2) and TRBJ1-2; perhaps TRBD1 as D (6 bases). Germline CDR1 and CDR2: LGHDT and YNNKEL (reference sequence). The V end lost 6 bases, the J end lost 2 bases, and 16 bases lay between the germline ends. This CDR3 contains 15 residues. The CDR3 loop reads CASSQQPQGNYGYTF. In nucleotides, the CDR3 is TGTGCCAGCAGTCAGCAACCTCAGGGGAACTATGGCTACACCTTC.

V gene TRBV2 combines with J gene TRBJ2-7; 8 bases map to TRBD2. V lost 6 bases, J lost 6 bases, and 7 bases stayed unmatched. The CDR3 extends over 13 amino acids. Germline CDR1 is SNHLY and CDR2 is FYNNEI. CDR3 region: CASRIAGWAEQYF. DNA for the CDR3: TGTGCCAGCAGAATAGCGGGGTGGGCCGAGCAGTACTTC.

This clone was counted once. The V and J genes are TRBV7-9 and TRBJ2-3, with 7 bases that match TRBD1. Unmatched junction bases numbered 5, after V lost 1 base and J lost 4 bases. The CDR3 sequence is 15 residues long. Germline CDR1 and CDR2: SEHNR and FQNEAQ (reference sequence). CDR3 DNA sequence: TGTGCCAGCAGCTTAGGAGAGGGGGCGGCAGATACGCAGTATTTT. It translates to CASSLGEGAADTQYF.

The chain has TRBV2 and TRBJ2-7, with 7 bases matching TRBD1. The CDR3 sequence is 13 residues long. Germline lookup yields CDR1 SNHLY and CDR2 FYNNEI. V shed 1 base and J 6 bases; nucleotides not matched to a gene: 3. The CDR3 nucleotides are TGTGCCAGCAGTGAAGGACAGGGTGGCGAGCAGTACTTC. Residues: CASSEGQGGEQYF.

This clone was picked up a small number of times. V gene TRBV5-1 combines with J gene TRBJ1-3; D unresolved. The CDR3 contains 14 residues. V was pared by 2 bases and J by 0 bases, with 6 bases between. CDR1 SGHRS and CDR2 YFSETQ come from the germline V gene. Here the CDR3 DNA reads TGCGCCAGCAGCTTCGGTCTCTCTGGAAACACCATATATTTT. This translates into CASSFGLSGNTIYF.

The rearrangement links TRBV7-9 to TRBJ2-5; D is unresolved. Trimming took off 3 bases at V and 5 bases at J, with 13 bases between the two ends. Germline CDR1 and CDR2: SEHNR and FQNEAQ (reference sequence). CDR3 length equals 14 residues. The CDR3 nucleotides are TGTGCCAGCAGCTTGGGCACGGTTGAGGAGACCCAGTACTTC. Translating gives CASSLGTVEETQYF.

This clone was observed a handful of times. The chain employs TRBV7-6 and TRBJ2-7; 7 bases line up with TRBD1. CDR3 size: 14 residues. J lost 0 bases, V lost 5 bases, and 4 bases had no gene match. The germline CDR1 and CDR2 sequences are SGHVS and FNYEAQ. Here the CDR3 reads CASSHTGDSYEQYF. The CDR3 coding sequence is TGTGCCAGCAGCCATACAGGGGACTCCTACGAGCAGTACTTC. Supplemented by reference TRBV7-6 and TRBJ2-7, the full variable domain reads GAGVSQSPRYKVTKRGQDVALRCDPISGHVSLYWYRQALGQGPEFLTYFNYEAQQDKSGLPNDRFSAERPEGSISTLTIQRTEQRDSAMYRCASSHTGDSYEQYFGPGTRLTVT.

The V and J genes are TRBV2 and TRBJ2-5, with TRBD2 matching over 14 bases. V was pared by 5 bases and J by 5 bases, with 7 bases of the junction left unmatched. This CDR3 has 16 amino acids. Germline CDR1 and CDR2: SNHLY and FYNNEI. The CDR3 coding sequence is TGTGCCAGCAGTTGGGGGACTAGCGGGGGATGGGAGACCCAGTACTTC. Amino acid sequence: CASSWGTSGGWETQYF.

This clone turned up a few times. The CDR3 protein is CASSTGQNTEAFF. For the CDR3, the DNA is TGTGCCAGCAGCACGGGACAGAACACTGAAGCTTTCTTT. The V call is TRBV4-2, the J call TRBJ1-1; weak D call: TRBD1 (6 bases). The CDR3 spans 13 residues. The V gene's germline CDR1 is LGHNA and CDR2 YNFKEQ. Trimming removed 5 bases at V and 1 base at J, with 8 bases between.

The chain employs TRBV7-2 and TRBJ2-1; D is undetermined. Trimming pared 4 bases from V and 12 bases from J, leaving 10 bases between. The CDR3 runs 11 residues. In germline, CDR1 is SGHTA, CDR2 FQGNSA. The CDR3, as DNA: TGTGCCAGCAGCTCCGCTATTGGGCAGTTCTTC. Its translation is CASSSAIGQFF.

The chain carries TRBV2 and TRBJ1-2, with a weak D call TRBD1 (5 bases). The CDR3 is 15 residues long. Per germline, CDR1 SNHLY and CDR2 FYNNEI. V was pared by 0 bases and J by 2 bases, with 10 bases between. CDR3 DNA sequence: TGTGCCAGCAGTGAAGCGGTGGGGGGGAACTATGGCTACACCTTC. Protein sequence: CASSEAVGGNYGYTF.

J is TRBJ1-2 and V is TRBV3-1 (or the pseudogene TRBV3-2); D is unresolved. CDR1 and CDR2 from the germline V gene are LGHDT and YNNKEL (reference sequence). Trimming took off 5 bases at V and 3 bases at J, with 13 bases between the two ends. CDR3 length equals 14 residues. The CDR3 nucleotides read TGTGCCAGCAGCGACGGGGAGTCTTACTATGGCTACACCTTC. Amino acid sequence: CASSDGESYYGYTF.

CDR3 DNA sequence: TGTGCCAGCAGCGATCGAGGCTCCGGGACAATAGGTACCGGGGAGCTGTTTTTT. This codes for CASSDRGSGTIGTGELFF. The chain employs TRBV9 and TRBJ2-2; weak D call: TRBD1 (6 bases). The CDR3 is 18 residues long. The germline V gene has CDR1 SGDLS and CDR2 YYNGEE. The V end lost 3 bases, the J end lost 5 bases, and 23 bases lay between the germline ends. Supplemented by reference TRBV9 and TRBJ2-2, the full variable domain reads DSGVTQTPKHLITATGQRVTLRCSPRSGDLSVYWYQQSLDQGLQFLIQYYNGEERAKGNILERFSAQQFPDLHSELNLSSLELGDSALYFCASSDRGSGTIGTGELFFGEGSRLTVL.

The rearrangement uses TRBV5-1 and TRBJ2-2; 8 nucleotides align to TRBD2. CDR1 and CDR2 (germline): SGHRS, YFSETQ. The CDR3 has 15 residues. V was pared by 2 bases and J by 1 base, with 1 base of the junction left unmatched. The CDR3 loop reads CASSFLAGNTGELFF. Here the CDR3 DNA reads TGCGCCAGCAGCTTTCTAGCGGGGAACACCGGGGAGCTGTTTTTT.

The chain is built from TRBV6-4 and TRBJ1-1, with D tentatively TRBD1 (6 bases). In germline, CDR1 is MRHNA, CDR2 SNTAGT. There are 14 residues in the CDR3. The V end was cut by 4 bases, the J end by 4 bases, with 13 bases between. The DNA for the CDR3 is TGTGCCAGCAGTGCCGGGGGGCGAGGCACTGAAGCTTTCTTT. Translating it yields CASSAGGRGTEAFF.

Only one count was recorded for this clone. The chain is built from TRBV5-6 and TRBJ1-6, with 12 bases aligning to TRBD1. The CDR3 sequence is 18 residues long. Germline CDR1 SGHDT, CDR2 YYEEEE. With 2 bases clipped from V and 7 bases from J, the junction kept 10 bases outside the gene matches. CDR3 DNA: TGTGCCAGCAGCTTCCGGGGACAGGGGGCTTCCAAGAATTCACCCCTCCACTTT. Residues: CASSFRGQGASKNSPLHF.

This chain joins TRBV6-5 and TRBJ2-7; D is unclear. The CDR3 loop spans 14 amino acids. Between the trimmed V and J ends, which lost 8 bases and 0 bases, there was a span of 14 bases. In germline, CDR1 is MNHEY, CDR2 SVGAGI. The CDR3 DNA sequence: TGTGCCAGCGGTCGTAGCATGAGCTCCTACGAGCAGTACTTC. Its translation: CASGRSMSSYEQYF.

The gene calls are TRBV5-4 and TRBJ1-1; no reliable D call. Germline V gene sequence: CDR1 SGHNT, CDR2 YYREEE (reference sequence). CDR3 length: 13 residues. Trimming removed 4 bases from V and 4 bases from J, with 11 bases in between. The CDR3 reads CASSLPGVTEAFF. Here the CDR3 DNA reads TGTGCCAGCAGCCTTCCCGGGGTCACTGAAGCTTTCTTT.

This rearrangement joins TRBV6-5 to TRBJ1-2; 7 positions agree with TRBD1. Unmatched junction bases numbered 7, after V lost 11 bases and J lost 1 base. Per the germline V gene, CDR1 is MNHEY and CDR2 is SVGAGI. The CDR3 is 13 residues long. In DNA form, the CDR3 reads TGTGCCTCCAGGGGGAGGATTAACTATGGCTACACCTTC. The encoded protein is CASRGRINYGYTF.

CDR3 in DNA: TGTGCCAGCAGCGCGGGACCAGATACGCAGTATTTT. It encodes CASSAGPDTQYF. This chain uses TRBV12-3 or TRBV12-4 with TRBJ2-3; possible D gene TRBD2, 6 bases. CDR3 size: 12 residues. Trimming shortened V by 6 bases and J by 4 bases, and 8 bases separated the two germline ends.

This clone came up many times. The chain recombines TRBV3-1 (or the pseudogene TRBV3-2) with TRBJ2-1, with a weak D call TRBD1 (6 bases). The V gene's germline CDR1 is LGHDT and CDR2 YNNKEL (reference sequence). The CDR3 loop spans 15 amino acids. Between the trimmed V and J ends, which lost 0 bases and 12 bases, there was a span of 18 bases. The CDR3 protein is CASSQESRQAVGQFF. CDR3 coding DNA: TGTGCCAGCAGCCAAGAAAGCAGACAGGCGGTGGGGCAGTTCTTC.

This clone was observed a few times. CDR3 in amino acids: CASSQVGLAAVETQYF. Written as DNA, the CDR3 is TGCGCCAGCAGCCAAGTCGGGCTAGCGGCAGTGGAGACCCAGTACTTC. The chain recombines TRBV4-1 with TRBJ2-5, with 7 bases fitting TRBD2. Germline CDR1 MGHRA, CDR2 YSYEKL. Trimming at V came to 1 base and at J to 5 bases, leaving 10 bases not matched to a gene. This CDR3 is built from 16 residues.

J is TRBJ2-5 and V is TRBV19; 13 bases line up with TRBD2. Germline CDR1 is LNHDA and CDR2 is SQIVND (reference sequence). J gave up 5 bases and V 7 bases, and 7 bases lay outside the gene matches. The CDR3 runs 15 residues. CDR3 in DNA: TGTGCCAGTAACCCCGGGACTAGCGGGGCGGAGACCCAGTACTTC. It translates to CASNPGTSGAETQYF.

This clone appeared once. The V call is TRBV3-1 (or the pseudogene TRBV3-2), the J call TRBJ2-6; 11 bases line up with TRBD1. J was trimmed by 4 bases and V by 3 bases; bases with no gene match: 8. CDR1 and CDR2 from the germline V gene are LGHDT and YNNKEL (reference sequence). The CDR3 has 18 amino acids. The CDR3 here is CASSQRDRGTSGANVLTF. The CDR3, as DNA: TGTGCCAGCAGCCAGAGGGACAGGGGGACCTCCGGGGCCAACGTCCTGACTTTC.

This rearrangement joins TRBV6-5 to TRBJ1-4; 8 bases align to TRBD1. This CDR3 contains 15 residues. Trimming cost V 4 bases and J 7 bases; bases outside gene matches: 8. Germline V gene sequence: CDR1 MNHEY, CDR2 SVGAGI. CDR3 protein: CASSSYTGGGEKLFF. The DNA of the CDR3 is TGTGCCAGCAGTTCCTACACAGGGGGGGGTGAAAAACTGTTTTTT.

The table lists this clone with a count of one. The gene calls are TRBV7-6 and TRBJ2-2; TRBD2 agrees at 10 bases. V shed 1 base, J shed 6 bases, and the junction held 11 bases outside the gene matches. From germline, CDR1 is SGHVS and CDR2 FNYEAQ. There are 18 residues in the CDR3. CDR3 DNA: TGTGCCAGCAGCTTAGTGAACAGCGGGGGGGCAGAATCCGGGGAGCTGTTTTTT. Translation: CASSLVNSGGAESGELFF.